The 18 T cell receptor beta chains below all came from one sample that was sequenced in a study of cytomegalovirus exposure and HLA in healthy donors. The PCR employed 60 Vbeta primers together with 13 Jbeta primers. Only in-frame clones appear in the TCRdb table, and some are missing; sequencing was by immunoSEQ multiplex PCR. Among around 150,000 clones listed, about four fifths were seen once. The sample taken for sequencing was PBMCs. The receptor set was obtained from a woman aged 40 to 50 in good health and CMV-seronegative.

The chain has TRBV5-5 and TRBJ1-1; TRBD1 aligns across 10 bases. CDR1 is SGHKS, CDR2 YYEKEE, per germline (reference sequence). CDR3 length: 16 residues. V trimming: 0 bases; J trimming: 10 bases; junction bases outside the gene matches: 12. The DNA of the CDR3 is TGTGCCAGCAGCTTGGCTCAGGCGACAGGGGGCTTTGCAGCTTTCTTT. As protein: CASSLAQATGGFAAFF.

As for this clone: Other nucleotide sequences from this sample produce the same CDR3. The rearrangement joins TRBV13 to TRBJ2-7; D remains ambiguous. This CDR3 spans 13 amino acids. Germline V gives CDR1 PRHDT, CDR2 FYEKMQ (reference sequence). Trimming removed 1 base from V and 7 bases from J, with 11 bases in between. The CDR3 sequence is CASSLDPLGEQYF. The CDR3, as DNA: TGTGCCAGCAGCTTAGACCCTCTAGGTGAGCAGTACTTC.

This clone was observed a few times. V is TRBV5-1 and J is TRBJ1-2; 8 nucleotides line up with TRBD1. The germline gives CDR1 SGHRS, CDR2 YFSETQ. This CDR3 is 14 amino acids long. V lost 4 bases, J lost 2 bases, and 4 bases stayed unmatched. This CDR3 reads CASSVGQVNYGYTF. The CDR3 DNA reads as TGCGCCAGCAGCGTGGGACAGGTCAACTATGGCTACACCTTC.

The rearrangement uses TRBV15 and TRBJ2-3; 8 nucleotides match TRBD2. V lost 4 bases, J lost 1 base, and 1 base stayed unmatched. This CDR3 has 14 amino acids. Germline V lookup: CDR1 LNHNV, CDR2 YYDKDF (reference sequence). The DNA of the CDR3 is TGTGCCACCAGCACAGCGGGGGGCACAGATACGCAGTATTTT. Translated, it gives CATSTAGGTDTQYF.

A few counts support this clone. V is TRBV5-6 and J is TRBJ1-3; D might be TRBD1 (6 bases). Per germline, CDR1 SGHDT and CDR2 YYEEEE. V shed 4 bases and J shed 0 bases, with 11 bases lying between them. There are 15 residues in the CDR3. The CDR3 nucleotides are TGTGCCAGCAGCACAGGGCTGACCTCTGGAAACACCATATATTTT. It codes for CASSTGLTSGNTIYF.

This clone turned up a few times. The V and J genes are TRBV5-1 and TRBJ2-1; 8 nucleotides line up with TRBD1. Germline V gives CDR1 SGHRS, CDR2 YFSETQ. V trimming: 4 bases; J trimming: 3 bases; junction bases outside the gene matches: 15. The length of the CDR3 is 18 residues. The CDR3 is CASSINNEWTGHYNEQFF. The CDR3 nucleotides read TGCGCCAGCAGCATAAATAATGAGTGGACAGGGCACTACAATGAGCAGTTCTTC. Combining the CDR3 with reference TRBV5-1 and TRBJ2-1 gives the whole variable domain KAGVTQTPRYLIKTRGQQVTLSCSPISGHRSVSWYQQTPGQGLQFLFEYFSETQRNKGNFPGRFSGRQFSNSRSEMNVSTLELGDSALYLCASSINNEWTGHYNEQFFGPGTRLTVL.

V usage is TRBV4-1 and J usage is TRBJ1-1; TRBD1 is a possible D gene (6 bases). V lost 0 bases and J lost 4, with 18 bases in between. The CDR3 loop spans 17 amino acids. Per germline, CDR1 MGHRA and CDR2 YSYEKL. The CDR3 loop reads CASSQDGVRGAGTEAFF. The CDR3 nucleotides are TGCGCCAGCAGCCAAGACGGGGTCCGGGGGGCTGGCACTGAAGCTTTCTTT.

This chain connects TRBV7-9 to TRBJ1-2; tentative D call: TRBD1 (5 bases). The CDR3 extends over 14 amino acids. Germline loops: CDR1 SEHNR, CDR2 FQNEAQ (reference sequence). V was pared by 1 base and J by 5 bases, with 11 bases between. The CDR3 reads CASSLEQGPYGYTF. The CDR3 nucleotides read TGTGCCAGCAGCTTAGAGCAGGGCCCGTATGGCTACACCTTC.

The chain links TRBV9 to TRBJ1-2, with 11 positions matching TRBD1. The CDR3 has 16 amino acids. CDR1 and CDR2 (germline): SGDLS, YYNGEE. Germline trimming cut 3 bases from V and 8 bases from J; bases unmatched to any gene: 12. CDR3 region: CASSGPRTGGHWGYTF. The DNA of the CDR3 is TGTGCCAGCAGCGGCCCGCGGACAGGGGGCCACTGGGGCTACACCTTC.

This chain uses TRBV7-9 with TRBJ1-1; D is unclear. Germline V gives CDR1 SEHNR, CDR2 FQNEAQ (reference sequence). V gave up 3 bases and J gave up 0 bases, with 2 bases separating them. The CDR3 totals 12 residues. The CDR3: CASSFLNTEAFF. For the CDR3, the DNA is TGTGCCAGCAGCTTCTTGAACACTGAAGCTTTCTTT.

The chain is built from TRBV7-9 and TRBJ2-3; 7 bases line up with TRBD2. Germline CDR1 is SEHNR and CDR2 is FQNEAQ (reference sequence). The junction had 10 bases not matched to a gene; V was cut back by 5 bases and J by 14 bases. This CDR3 has 12 amino acids. CDR3 in DNA: TGTGCCAGCAGCACTACCCTGCGACTAGCGTATTTT. Its protein is CASSTTLRLAYF.

The rearrangement links TRBV5-8 to TRBJ1-5; no clear D gene. Trimming took off 1 base at V and 4 bases at J, with 6 bases between the two ends. From germline, CDR1 is SGHTS and CDR2 YDEGEE. This CDR3 has 13 residues. The CDR3 reads CASSLSFNQPQHF. The CDR3 nucleotides are TGTGCCAGCAGCTTGAGCTTTAATCAGCCCCAGCATTTT.

CDR3 bases: TGTGCCAGCAGCTTAAATCCGGTGAACTATGGCTACACCTTC. Its translation is CASSLNPVNYGYTF. The V gene is TRBV7-2, the J gene TRBJ1-2; D not resolved. The length of the CDR3 is 14 residues. Trimming shortened V by 2 bases and J by 2 bases, and 9 bases separated the two germline ends. The germline CDR1 and CDR2 sequences are SGHTA and FQGNSA.

The chain joins TRBV5-1 to TRBJ1-5; the D is unclear. CDR3 length equals 14 residues. Germline V CDR1 and CDR2: SGHRS, YFSETQ. V lost 4 bases and J 5 bases, leaving 13 bases between the germline ends. The CDR3 region has the DNA TGCGCCAGCAGCCCCGATGGAGGTTATCAGCCCCAGCATTTT. Amino acids: CASSPDGGYQPQHF.

The J gene is TRBJ1-2, the V gene TRBV6-6; 8 nucleotides agree with TRBD1. V gave up 2 bases and J gave up 7 bases; unmatched junction bases: 3. The CDR3 has 13 residues. Germline CDR1 reads MNHNY; CDR2 reads SVGAGI (reference sequence). The CDR3 here is CASSYQGAGGYTF. In nucleotides, the CDR3 is TGTGCCAGCAGTTACCAGGGGGCGGGTGGCTACACCTTC.

The V gene is TRBV28, the J gene TRBJ1-5, with D perhaps TRBD1 (6 bases). The CDR3 is made up of 15 amino acids. Germline CDR1 is MDHEN and CDR2 is SYDVKM. Between the trimmed V and J ends, which lost 5 bases and 0 bases, there was a span of 11 bases. CDR3 sequence: CASSHRDNSNQPQHF. The CDR3 DNA reads TGTGCCAGCAGTCACAGGGACAATAGCAATCAGCCCCAGCATTTT.

CDR3 nucleotides: TGCGCCAGCAGCCAAGATCGTGGGACAAACTCCTACAATGAGCAGTTCTTC. Its protein product is CASSQDRGTNSYNEQFF. The chain joins TRBV4-1 to TRBJ2-1; tentative D call: TRBD1 (6 bases). The CDR3 length is 17 residues. The germline V gene encodes CDR1 MGHRA and CDR2 YSYEKL. V lost 0 bases and J lost 0, with 12 bases in between.

The chain carries TRBV6-4 and TRBJ2-7, with 9 nucleotides matching TRBD1. Germline CDR1 and CDR2: MRHNA and SNTAGT. This CDR3 region has 12 residues. V shed 10 bases, J shed 4 bases, and the junction held 5 bases outside the gene matches. CDR3 sequence (DNA): TGTGCCATCGGGACAGGGCCTTACGAGCAGTACTTC. It codes for CAIGTGPYEQYF.